This T cell receptor (beta chain) was observed in a study of shared clonotypes between healthy human individuals. Regarding the study as a whole: The study found lower generation probabilities in non-shared clonotypes than in those shared by all four donors.

The CDR3 has 11 residues. The germline gives CDR1 LNHDA, CDR2 SQIVND (reference sequence). Trimming left V 6 bases short and J 3 bases short, with 5 bases between. As for this clone: The target antigen is unknown.

Produced via immunoSEQ multiplex PCR; TCRdb's table is partial and in-frame only. The sample has more than 2,000,000 clones; around nine tenths are singletons. The rearrangement uses TRBV19 and TRBJ2-5; D call uncertain. The sequenced material came from naive CD4+ T cells sorted from blood. Subset defined: CD45RA+ positively selected. The receptor was isolated from a man younger than 35 in good health. CDR3 sequence reads: CASSLKETQYF. For the CDR3, the DNA is TGTGCCAGTAGCCTTAAAGAGACCCAGTACTTC.